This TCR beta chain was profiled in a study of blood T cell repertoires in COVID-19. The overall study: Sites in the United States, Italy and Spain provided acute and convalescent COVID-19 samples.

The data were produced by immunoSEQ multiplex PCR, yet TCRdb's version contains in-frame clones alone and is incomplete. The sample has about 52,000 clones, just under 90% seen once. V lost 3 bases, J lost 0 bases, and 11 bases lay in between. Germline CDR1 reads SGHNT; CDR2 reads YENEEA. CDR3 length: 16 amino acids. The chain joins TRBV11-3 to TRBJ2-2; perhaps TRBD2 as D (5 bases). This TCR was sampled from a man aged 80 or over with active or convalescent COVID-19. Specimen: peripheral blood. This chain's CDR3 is CASSLGSGANTGELFF. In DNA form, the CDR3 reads TGTGCCAGCAGCTTGGGGAGCGGAGCGAACACCGGGGAGCTGTTTTTT.